Following are 26 T cell receptor beta chains from one sample sequenced in a study of blood T cell repertoires in COVID-19. Generated by immunoSEQ multiplex PCR, the TCRdb table keeps only in-frame clones and is missing some. This sample has roughly 11,000 clones, with around 83% found just once. Sequencing used peripheral blood. Source of these receptors: a human donor in a cohort sampled during active COVID-19.

The J gene is TRBJ1-1, the V gene TRBV4-2, with 8 bases fitting TRBD1. The CDR3 totals 17 residues. Germline CDR1 and CDR2: LGHNA and YNFKEQ. V gave up 3 bases and J gave up 1 base; unmatched junction bases: 10. The CDR3 loop reads CASSHRPGQERNTEAFF. In nucleotides, the CDR3 is TGTGCCAGCAGCCATAGGCCGGGACAGGAGAGGAACACTGAAGCTTTCTTT.

The chain employs TRBV11-2 and TRBJ2-7, with D possibly being TRBD1 (5 bases). V lost 1 base, J lost 5 bases, and 12 bases lay in between. Germline lookup yields CDR1 SGHAT and CDR2 FQNNGV. CDR3 length: 14 amino acids. CDR3 loop: CASSLVGVRDEQYF. The CDR3 region has the DNA TGTGCCAGCAGCTTAGTAGGGGTTAGGGACGAGCAGTACTTC. Filled out from reference TRBV11-2 and TRBJ2-7, the complete variable domain reads EAGVAQSPRYKIIEKRQSVAFWCNPISGHATLYWYQQILGQGPKLLIQFQNNGVVDDSQLPKDRFSAERLKGVDSTLKIQPAKLEDSAVYLCASSLVGVRDEQYFGPGTRLTVT.

The V gene is TRBV5-1, the J gene TRBJ1-4; TRBD1 is a possible D gene (6 bases). The V and J ends lost 0 bases and 6 bases respectively, with 12 bases between them. The CDR3 runs to 15 residues. Germline V gene data show CDR1 as SGHRS and CDR2 as YFSETQ. CDR3 amino acids: CASSLAGGAYEKLFF. CDR3 DNA: TGCGCCAGCAGCTTGGCGGGGGGCGCATATGAAAAACTGTTTTTT.

DNA for the CDR3: TGTGCCAGCAGCCCCCGGACTAGTAGGGAGACCCAGTACTTC. Its translation is CASSPRTSRETQYF. The chain recombines TRBV7-2 with TRBJ2-5, with 7 bases fitting TRBD2. The CDR3 extends over 14 amino acids. CDR1 SGHTA and CDR2 FQGNSA come from the germline V gene. J lost 5 bases, V lost 5 bases, and 8 bases had no gene match.

The chain uses TRBV7-9 and TRBJ2-5, with 9 bases matching TRBD2. The CDR3 loop spans 15 amino acids. CDR1 SEHNR and CDR2 FQNEAQ come from the germline V gene (reference sequence). Germline trimming cut 2 bases from V and 5 bases from J; bases unmatched to any gene: 6. The CDR3 DNA is TGTGCCAGCAGCTTACTAGCGGGACATGGGGAGACCCAGTACTTC. This codes for CASSLLAGHGETQYF.

In this sample, this clone turned up once. V gene TRBV5-8 combines with J gene TRBJ2-1; 11 bases are a match to TRBD2. Germline V gives CDR1 SGHTS, CDR2 YDEGEE. The V segment lost 2 bases and the J segment 15 bases; nucleotides outside the gene matches: 10. The length of the CDR3 is 14 residues. The CDR3 spells CASSFPGTSGPPFF. The CDR3, as DNA: TGTGCCAGCAGCTTCCCCGGGACTAGCGGCCCCCCGTTCTTC.

This clone was detected once. The gene calls are TRBV4-2 and TRBJ2-1, with 10 nucleotides matching TRBD2. Germline trimming cut 0 bases from V and 7 bases from J; bases unmatched to any gene: 9. CDR1 LGHNA and CDR2 YNFKEQ come from the germline V gene. The CDR3 runs to 17 residues. This chain's CDR3 is CASSQEWVAGGGNEQFF. The CDR3 DNA follows: TGTGCCAGCAGCCAAGAGTGGGTAGCGGGAGGTGGTAATGAGCAGTTCTTC.

CDR3 sequence reads: CASSFRDRETQYF. The CDR3 DNA reads as TGTGCCAGCAGTTTCCGGGACAGAGAGACCCAGTACTTC. The J gene is TRBJ2-5, the V gene TRBV27; 7 nucleotides match TRBD1. This CDR3 comprises 13 residues. After removal of 3 bases from V and 4 bases from J, the junction contained 2 bases not matched to a gene. Germline CDR1 is MNHEY and CDR2 is SMNVEV (reference sequence).

This chain connects TRBV5-1 to TRBJ1-4; 10 positions match TRBD1. The length of the CDR3 is 15 residues. Losses at the gene ends were 0 bases for V and 7 bases for J; bases not matched to a gene: 3. Germline values: CDR1 SGHRS, CDR2 YFSETQ. The DNA of the CDR3 is TGCGCCAGCAGCTTGGAGGGACAGGGGTTTGAAAAACTGTTTTTT. The encoded protein is CASSLEGQGFEKLFF. The whole variable domain, filled in from reference TRBV5-1 and TRBJ1-4, reads KAGVTQTPRYLIKTRGQQVTLSCSPISGHRSVSWYQQTPGQGLQFLFEYFSETQRNKGNFPGRFSGRQFSNSRSEMNVSTLELGDSALYLCASSLEGQGFEKLFFGSGTQLSVL.

This clone was seen once. The gene calls are TRBV5-4 and TRBJ2-5; 12 bases are shared with TRBD1. The CDR3 is made up of 17 amino acids. Germline V CDR1 and CDR2: SGHNT, YYREEE (reference sequence). V dropped 4 bases and J dropped 5; count of bases not matched to a gene: 12. The CDR3 here is CASSRRGQGASQETQYF. The CDR3 DNA is TGTGCCAGCAGCCGGCGGGGACAGGGGGCGAGTCAGGAGACCCAGTACTTC.

This clone was recorded a few times. CDR3 sequence: CASSQDLGQGPNYGYTF. CDR3 nucleotide sequence: TGTGCCAGCAGCCAAGATTTAGGGCAGGGCCCTAACTATGGCTACACCTTC. The chain uses TRBV4-2 and TRBJ1-2, with a possible D match to TRBD1 (5 bases). This CDR3 has 17 residues. The V end lost 0 bases, the J end lost 0 bases, and 14 bases lay between the germline ends. Germline loops: CDR1 LGHNA, CDR2 YNFKEQ.

The chain is built from TRBV11-3 and TRBJ1-1; TRBD1 agrees at 7 bases. The germline V gene has CDR1 SGHNT and CDR2 YENEEA. CDR3 length equals 19 residues. V was clipped by 2 bases and J by 1 base; unmatched bases: 16. The CDR3 bases are TGTGCCAGCAGCTTAACCGCACCTGACAGGGAAGCGCCGAACACTGAAGCTTTCTTT. It specifies CASSLTAPDREAPNTEAFF. Using reference TRBV11-3 and TRBJ1-1 for the parts outside the CDR3, the full variable domain is EAGVVQSPRYKIIEKKQPVAFWCNPISGHNTLYWYLQNLGQGPELLIRYENEEAVDDSQLPKDRFSAERLKGVDSTLKIQPAELGDSAVYLCASSLTAPDREAPNTEAFFGQGTRLTVV.

This clone occurred a few times. The chain employs TRBV5-1 and TRBJ2-3, with TRBD2 as a possible D gene (5 bases). The CDR3 length is 13 residues. Deletions cut 4 bases from V and 2 bases from J, with 8 bases between. Germline V gene lookup returns CDR1 SGHRS and CDR2 YFSETQ. CDR3 DNA: TGCGCCAGCAGCGCGGAGGCCACAGATACGCAGTATTTT. This encodes CASSAEATDTQYF.

The V call is TRBV30, the J call TRBJ2-7, with 12 bases aligning to TRBD1. The CDR3 is 15 residues long. The J segment lost 5 bases and the V segment lost 2 bases, leaving 7 bases of the junction unmatched. Per germline, CDR1 GTSNPN and CDR2 SVGIG (reference sequence). The CDR3 region has the DNA TGTGCCTGGAGTAAAGGGACAGGGGGCCGGGACGAGCAGTACTTC. Translation: CAWSKGTGGRDEQYF. Looking up the rest from reference TRBV30 and TRBJ2-7 gives the full variable domain: SQTIHQWPATLVQPVGSPLSLECTVEGTSNPNLYWYRQAAGRGLQLLFYSVGIGQISSEVPQNLSASRPQDRQFILSSKKLLLSDSGFYLCAWSKGTGGRDEQYFGPGTRLTVT.

The V call is TRBV28, the J call TRBJ2-4; D not resolved. Germline values: CDR1 MDHEN, CDR2 SYDVKM. V was trimmed by 3 bases and J by 7 bases, leaving 13 bases between them. There are 14 residues in the CDR3. CDR3 protein: CASSLSFTWNIQYF. CDR3 DNA sequence: TGTGCCAGCAGTTTGAGCTTTACGTGGAACATTCAGTACTTC.

The chain joins TRBV5-1 to TRBJ2-1, with 8 positions matching TRBD2. The length of the CDR3 is 13 residues. Germline loops: CDR1 SGHRS, CDR2 YFSETQ. The V segment lost 1 base and the J segment 7 bases; nucleotides outside the gene matches: 1. The CDR3 DNA is TGCGCCAGCAGCTTGTCGGGGGGGAATGAGCAGTTCTTC. Encoded protein: CASSLSGGNEQFF.

This chain uses TRBV6-1 with TRBJ1-2, with TRBD1 as a possible D gene (5 bases). Germline-derived CDR1 and CDR2 are MNHNS and SASEGT. This CDR3 comprises 15 residues. V shed 0 bases and J shed 3 bases, with 11 bases lying between them. The CDR3 DNA reads TGTGCCAGCAGTGAAGCACAGGTGATTTACTATGGCTACACCTTC. This gives the protein CASSEAQVIYYGYTF.

This chain uses TRBV28 with TRBJ1-5; 7 bases line up with TRBD1. Germline lookup yields CDR1 MDHEN and CDR2 SYDVKM. The V gene end was trimmed by 5 bases and the J gene end by 6 bases; junction bases not matched to a gene: 16. The CDR3 spans 17 residues. The CDR3 loop is CASSPRGRTGAGQPQHF. For the CDR3, the DNA is TGTGCCAGCAGTCCCCGGGGCCGGACAGGCGCGGGTCAGCCCCAGCATTTT.

The chain recombines TRBV6-6 with TRBJ2-3; weak D call: TRBD2 (6 bases). Trimming removed 5 bases from V and 2 bases from J, with 20 bases in between. CDR1 is MNHNY and CDR2 is SVGAGI in the germline V gene (reference sequence). The CDR3 consists of 17 residues. CDR3 nucleotide sequence: TGTGCCAGCAGTCTAACGGGCCTAGCGCCTACCACAGATACGCAGTATTTT. Its translation: CASSLTGLAPTTDTQYF.

This sequence joins TRBV5-1 and TRBJ2-7, with TRBD1 as a possible D gene (5 bases). Per the germline V gene, CDR1 is SGHRS and CDR2 is YFSETQ. CDR3 size: 13 residues. V lost 1 base and J lost 3, with 8 bases in between. The CDR3 loop reads CASSLQGHYEQYF. The CDR3, as DNA: TGCGCCAGCAGCTTGCAGGGCCACTACGAGCAGTACTTC.

The chain couples TRBV5-1 to TRBJ2-7, with 10 bases fitting TRBD2. In germline, CDR1 is SGHRS, CDR2 YFSETQ. J was trimmed by 3 bases and V by 4 bases; bases with no gene match: 4. The CDR3 is made up of 14 amino acids. The CDR3 loop is CASSLGLADYEQYF. The CDR3 bases are TGCGCCAGCAGCCTCGGACTAGCGGACTACGAGCAGTACTTC.

The V call is TRBV7-2, the J call TRBJ2-5; TRBD2 agrees at 13 bases. The CDR3 has 16 amino acids. V lost 3 bases to trimming and J lost 5 bases; unmatched junction nucleotides: 6. Germline V gives CDR1 SGHTA, CDR2 FQGNSA. The DNA for the CDR3 is TGTGCCAGCAGCTTTACTAGCGGGGGGGCCTGGGAGACCCAGTACTTC. Protein: CASSFTSGGAWETQYF.

This chain connects TRBV15 to TRBJ2-7; TRBD2 agrees at 8 bases. The J segment lost 0 bases and the V segment lost 3 bases, leaving 19 bases of the junction unmatched. This CDR3 has 20 amino acids. CDR1 is LNHNV and CDR2 is YYDKDF in the germline V gene (reference sequence). The CDR3 protein is CATSSSIMAGGRTSSYEQYF. For the CDR3, the DNA is TGTGCCACCAGCAGCTCTATCATGGCGGGAGGCCGAACTAGCTCCTACGAGCAGTACTTC. The full variable domain, in which reference TRBV15 and TRBJ2-7 provide the parts outside the CDR3, is DAMVIQNPRYQVTQFGKPVTLSCSQTLNHNVMYWYQQKSSQAPKLLFHYYDKDFNNEADTPDNFQSRRPNTSFCFLDIRSPGLGDTAMYLCATSSSIMAGGRTSSYEQYFGPGTRLTVT.

The chain joins TRBV4-1 to TRBJ2-1; 8 bases agree with TRBD1. V gave up 0 bases and J gave up 5 bases; unmatched junction bases: 3. Germline V gene lookup returns CDR1 MGHRA and CDR2 YSYEKL. The CDR3 covers 15 residues. The CDR3 region is CASSQEQGADNEQFF. As DNA, the CDR3 is TGCGCCAGCAGCCAAGAGCAGGGGGCAGACAATGAGCAGTTCTTC.

The chain joins TRBV28 to TRBJ2-7; 9 bases agree with TRBD1. The CDR3 contains 15 residues. Germline-derived CDR1 and CDR2 are MDHEN and SYDVKM. V lost 2 bases, J lost 1 base, and 3 bases stayed unmatched. Here the CDR3 reads CASSLDRGGSYEQYF. In DNA, the CDR3 is TGTGCCAGCAGTTTAGACAGGGGGGGTTCCTACGAGCAGTACTTC.

This clone was observed a single time. The DNA of the CDR3 is TGTGCCAGCAGTTCGGTCCCGAACACTGAAGCTTTCTTT. Protein: CASSSVPNTEAFF. This sequence joins TRBV6-5 and TRBJ1-1; D call uncertain. CDR1 MNHEY and CDR2 SVGAGI come from the germline V gene. CDR3 length equals 13 residues. The ends were cut back, 4 bases at V and 1 base at J, with 7 bases in the middle.